The source of this T cell receptor beta chain is a study of cytomegalovirus exposure and HLA in healthy donors. Study as a whole: Early released data comprised some 91 million unique TCRs from HLA-typed donors.

The PCR was carried out with 60 Vbeta primers and 13 Jbeta primers. Generated by immunoSEQ multiplex PCR, the TCRdb table keeps only in-frame clones and is missing some. The table lists around 140,000 clones, approximately 84% of them singletons. The CDR3 runs to 13 residues. V lost 5 bases, J lost 8 bases, and 7 bases stayed unmatched. Germline values: CDR1 LNHDA, CDR2 SQIVND (reference sequence). The specimen sequenced was PBMCs. The chain carries TRBV19 and TRBJ1-2; 8 nucleotides align to TRBD1. This sequence originates from a woman aged 55-75 years in good health and CMV-seropositive. CDR3 residues: CASSVGQVFGYTF. As DNA, the CDR3 is TGTGCCAGTAGTGTGGGACAGGTATTCGGCTACACCTTC.